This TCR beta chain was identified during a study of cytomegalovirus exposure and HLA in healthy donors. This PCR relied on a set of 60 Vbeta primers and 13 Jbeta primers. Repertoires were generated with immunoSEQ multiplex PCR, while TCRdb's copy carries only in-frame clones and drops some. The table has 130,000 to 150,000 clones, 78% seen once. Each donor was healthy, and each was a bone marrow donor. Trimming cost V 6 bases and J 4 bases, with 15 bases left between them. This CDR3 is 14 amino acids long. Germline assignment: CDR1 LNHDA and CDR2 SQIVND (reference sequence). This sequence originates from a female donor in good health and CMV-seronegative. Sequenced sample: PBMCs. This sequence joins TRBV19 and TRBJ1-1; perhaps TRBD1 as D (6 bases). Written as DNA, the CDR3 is TGTGCCAGTAGCCCACAGGGTATCCGCACTGAAGCTTTCTTT. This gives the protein CASSPQGIRTEAFF.